This T cell receptor beta chain derives from a study of T cells expressing NK-cell markers. This CDR3 is built from 16 residues. The germline gives CDR1 SGHRS, CDR2 YFSETQ. For each CDR3 protein, TCRdb gives one entry from its re-call of the 5' RACE reads, without DNA. The ten top clones account for approximately 3.5%, within a sample of some 600,000 distinct CDR3 sequences. The source material was blood T cells: a sorted CD56 or NKG2C T cell subset, CD4+ or CD8+ T cells, or bulk PBMC T cells (not recorded which). The receptor was isolated from a man aged 18 to 30 in good health. This chain links TRBV5-1 with TRBJ2-1. The CDR3 sequence: CASSFRSKEKGGEQFF.